The sequence of this TCR beta chain was determined in a study of shared clonotypes between healthy human individuals. Notes on the study in general: An anticipated effect of sequencing depth on clonotype sharing among donors was recognized.

Once extracted for a subset, genomic DNA was divided evenly among several immunoSEQ plates. Repertoires were generated with immunoSEQ multiplex PCR, while TCRdb's copy carries only in-frame clones and drops some. The table has about 1.5 million clones, about 98% seen once; the top ten hold roughly 0.4%. To note about this clone: The antigen is unknown.

The CDR3 sequence is 15 residues long. In germline, CDR1 is SGHTA, CDR2 FQGNSA. The V end was cut by 2 bases, the J end by 0 bases, with 8 bases between. This sequence joins TRBV7-2 and TRBJ1-3, with TRBD1 as a possible D gene (6 bases). The sample taken for sequencing was naive CD4+ T cells sorted from blood. Subset here: CD45RA+ positively selected. The sequence was collected from a man between 25 and 39 years old in good health. CDR3 sequence: CASSLNRASGNTIYF. In nucleotides, the CDR3 is TGTGCCAGCAGCTTAAACAGGGCCTCTGGAAACACCATATATTTT.